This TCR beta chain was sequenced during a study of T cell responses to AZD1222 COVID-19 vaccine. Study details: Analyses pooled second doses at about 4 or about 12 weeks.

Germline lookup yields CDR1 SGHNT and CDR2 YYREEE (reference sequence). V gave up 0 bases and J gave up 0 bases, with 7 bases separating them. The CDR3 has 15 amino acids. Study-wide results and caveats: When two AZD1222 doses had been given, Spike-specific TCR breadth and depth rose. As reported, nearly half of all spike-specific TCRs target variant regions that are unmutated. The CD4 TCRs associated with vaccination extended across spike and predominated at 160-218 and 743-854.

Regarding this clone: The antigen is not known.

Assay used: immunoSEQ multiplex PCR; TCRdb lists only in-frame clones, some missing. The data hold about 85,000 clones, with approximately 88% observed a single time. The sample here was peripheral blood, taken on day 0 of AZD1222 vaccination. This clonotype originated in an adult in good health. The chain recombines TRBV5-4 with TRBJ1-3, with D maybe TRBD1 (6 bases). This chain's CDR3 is CASSLGGASGNTIYF. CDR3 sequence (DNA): TGTGCCAGCAGCTTGGGGGGGGCCTCTGGAAACACCATATATTTT.